This record concerns one T cell receptor beta chain sequence. What it binds is unknown. The sample is drawn from a study of T cell repertoires in cytomegalovirus infection. Study as a whole: A matching HLA type, together with CMV infection, was signaled by public TCR beta signatures. Study conclusions and caveats: HLA-C-restricted TCR beta clonotypes specific for CMV led the ex vivo response. Summed frequency of shared TCR beta families picked out CMV carriers who also had the relevant HLA.

Using its own MiXCR run on the reads, TCRdb lists one record per CDR3 protein. The profile shows about 250,000 distinct CDR3 sequences, 15% to 20% of them singletons. The CDR3 sequence is 16 residues long. Germline V CDR1 and CDR2: MDHEN, SYDVKM. J was trimmed by 5 bases and V by 1 base; bases with no gene match: 7. The sequence was collected from a human donor in good health (CMV status not recorded). Some clones in this sample may be carry-over from other donors' samples. The sequenced sample consisted of CD8+ T cells from PBMCs. This chain uses TRBV28 with TRBJ2-4; 8 bases are shared with TRBD2. CDR3 DNA: TGTGCCAGCAGTTTATACGGGGGGGCTTACGAAAACATTCAGTACTTC. It encodes CASSLYGGAYENIQYF.